These 8 T cell receptor beta chains came from one sample sequenced in a study of PD-1 blockade in classical Hodgkin lymphoma. Patients all relapsed after autologous stem cell transplantation, and there was variation in brentuximab vedotin exposure. This table comes from immunoSEQ multiplex PCR, and its TCRdb copy is limited to in-frame clones, with some not included. This sample has 95,000 to 100,000 clones, with roughly 89% found just once. This specimen consisted of peripheral blood mononuclear cells (PBMCs), obtained before the second cycle of nivolumab. The receptors come from a human donor with classical Hodgkin lymphoma.

This clone appeared a single time. The chain recombines TRBV11-3 with TRBJ2-2; D remains ambiguous. The V and J ends lost 5 bases and 2 bases respectively, with 12 bases between them. CDR1 SGHNT and CDR2 YENEEA come from the germline V gene. The CDR3 loop spans 15 amino acids. The CDR3 DNA follows: TGTGCCAGCAGCGCAGCGAGAGCCAACACCGGGGAGCTGTTTTTT. It encodes CASSAARANTGELFF.

This clone was observed at least ten times. The J gene is TRBJ1-5, the V gene TRBV13; D gene ambiguous. Trimming left V 0 bases short and J 2 bases short, with 5 bases between. Germline lookup yields CDR1 PRHDT and CDR2 FYEKMQ (reference sequence). CDR3 length: 14 residues. The CDR3 region has the DNA TGTGCCAGCAGCTTAGGGAGTGGCAATCAGCCCCAGCATTTT. It encodes CASSLGSGNQPQHF.

The CDR3 spells CASSSWGGGPGETQYF. The CDR3 DNA sequence: TGTGCCAGCAGCTCCTGGGGCGGGGGCCCTGGGGAGACCCAGTACTTC. The chain recombines TRBV13 with TRBJ2-5; possible D gene TRBD2, 7 bases. The germline CDR1 and CDR2 sequences are PRHDT and FYEKMQ (reference sequence). The CDR3 extends over 16 amino acids. With 4 bases removed from V and 5 bases from J, the gap between germline ends came to 20 bases.

V gene TRBV5-6 combines with J gene TRBJ1-3; tentatively, D is TRBD1 (6 bases). The CDR3 covers 15 residues. Trimming cost V 6 bases and J 1 base, with 14 bases left between them. CDR1 and CDR2 from the germline V gene are SGHDT and YYEEEE. For the CDR3, the DNA is TGTGCCAGCACCACTGGGGGGCGGTCTGGAAACACCATATATTTT. As protein: CASTTGGRSGNTIYF. Variable domain in full (rest from reference TRBV5-6 and TRBJ1-3): DAGVTQSPTHLIKTRGQQVTLRCSPKSGHDTVSWYQQALGQGPQFIFQYYEEEERQRGNFPDRFSGHQFPNYSSELNVNALLLGDSALYLCASTTGGRSGNTIYFGEGSWLTVV.

The V gene is TRBV14, the J gene TRBJ2-4; 7 nucleotides align to TRBD1. Per the germline V gene, CDR1 is SGHDN and CDR2 is FVKESK. The CDR3 has 17 residues. Trimming removed 0 bases from V and 0 bases from J; junction bases left unmatched: 5. CDR3 loop: CASSQDQTGLAKNIQYF. CDR3 nucleotides: TGTGCCAGCAGCCAAGACCAGACAGGGCTAGCCAAAAACATTCAGTACTTC.

This clone was seen a few times. The rearrangement joins TRBV5-6 to TRBJ1-2, with D maybe TRBD1 (6 bases). This CDR3 has 13 residues. Trimming took 6 bases from V and 7 from J, leaving 16 bases between them. The V gene's germline CDR1 is SGHDT and CDR2 YYEEEE. The DNA of the CDR3 is TGTGCCAGCACCGTGTGGGGGCGAGGTGGCTACACCTTC. This encodes CASTVWGRGGYTF.

V usage is TRBV7-2 and J usage is TRBJ2-1; TRBD1 matches 7 bases. Germline V gives CDR1 SGHTA, CDR2 FQGNSA. CDR3 length: 15 residues. Losses at the gene ends were 1 base for V and 4 bases for J; bases not matched to a gene: 4. The CDR3 nucleotides are TGTGCCAGCAGCTTAGGACAGGGAGAATACAATGAGCAGTTCTTC. It translates to CASSLGQGEYNEQFF.

The V and J genes are TRBV11-2 and TRBJ1-2, with D unresolved. The CDR3 is 15 residues long. Germline CDR1 reads SGHAT; CDR2 reads FQNNGV. V lost 1 base and J lost 1, with 10 bases in between. CDR3 in DNA: TGTGCCAGCAGCTTAGGTATACACCTTAACTATGGCTACACCTTC. Protein: CASSLGIHLNYGYTF. The variable domain in full, with the rest retrieved from reference TRBV11-2 and TRBJ1-2, is EAGVAQSPRYKIIEKRQSVAFWCNPISGHATLYWYQQILGQGPKLLIQFQNNGVVDDSQLPKDRFSAERLKGVDSTLKIQPAKLEDSAVYLCASSLGIHLNYGYTFGSGTRLTVV.